The 26 T cell receptor beta chains below were found in one sample sequenced in a study of cytomegalovirus exposure and HLA in healthy donors. PCR used 60 Vbeta primers and 13 Jbeta primers. Method: immunoSEQ multiplex PCR; TCRdb's copy keeps in-frame clones and lacks some. The data contain 300,000 or so clones, just under 85% of them singletons. Sequencing used PBMCs. The receptors were sampled from a woman in her thirties or forties in good health and CMV-seropositive.

This chain uses TRBV4-1 with TRBJ2-2; 11 nucleotides match TRBD2. Germline trimming cut 6 bases from V and 0 bases from J; bases unmatched to any gene: 12. The CDR3 contains 19 residues. Germline CDR1 is MGHRA and CDR2 is YSYEKL. This chain's CDR3 is CASRPLRLAGLPNTGELFF. CDR3 DNA: TGCGCCAGCAGACCCCTTAGACTAGCGGGACTCCCGAACACCGGGGAGCTGTTTTTT.

V is TRBV6-5 and J is TRBJ1-5; possibly TRBD1 for D (5 bases). Per germline, CDR1 MNHEY and CDR2 SVGAGI. The V end lost 5 bases, the J end lost 4 bases, and 9 bases lay between the germline ends. The CDR3 covers 13 residues. The CDR3 loop reads CASSAGGNQPQHF. For the CDR3, the DNA is TGTGCCAGCAGTGCCGGGGGGAATCAGCCCCAGCATTTT.

The V call is TRBV6-6, the J call TRBJ2-7; 8 bases are shared with TRBD1. Germline CDR1 MNHNY, CDR2 SVGAGI (reference sequence). V was clipped by 8 bases and J by 2 bases; unmatched bases: 2. CDR3 length: 12 residues. The CDR3 DNA reads as TGTGCCAGCCGGACAGGGCCCTACGAGCAGTACTTC. Its protein is CASRTGPYEQYF.

The chain couples TRBV18 to TRBJ2-2, with 9 bases matching TRBD2. Germline CDR1 and CDR2: KGHSH and LQKENI. Trimming cost V 3 bases and J 3 bases; bases outside gene matches: 5. This CDR3 comprises 16 residues. The CDR3 loop reads CASSPVIAGDTGELFF. The CDR3, as DNA: TGTGCCAGCTCACCGGTGATAGCGGGAGACACCGGGGAGCTGTTTTTT.

This chain joins TRBV5-1 and TRBJ2-5, with a weak D call TRBD1 (6 bases). There are 13 residues in the CDR3. V lost 6 bases to trimming and J lost 5 bases, with 14 bases between them. CDR1 and CDR2 (germline): SGHRS, YFSETQ. CDR3 nucleotides: TGCGCCAGCAAGACACAGGGTCGGGAGACCCAGTACTTC. Its translation: CASKTQGRETQYF. Supplemented by reference TRBV5-1 and TRBJ2-5, the full variable domain reads KAGVTQTPRYLIKTRGQQVTLSCSPISGHRSVSWYQQTPGQGLQFLFEYFSETQRNKGNFPGRFSGRQFSNSRSEMNVSTLELGDSALYLCASKTQGRETQYFGPGTRLLVL.

The V gene is TRBV7-3, the J gene TRBJ2-3, with a tentative D call TRBD1 (6 bases). The CDR3 is made up of 13 amino acids. Germline CDR1 reads SGHTA; CDR2 reads FQGTGA. V lost 3 bases and J lost 6, with 10 bases in between. The CDR3 loop is CASSFYRDDTQYF. Here the CDR3 DNA reads TGTGCCAGCAGCTTCTACAGGGACGATACGCAGTATTTT.

The chain recombines TRBV19 with TRBJ1-2, with D possibly being TRBD1 (6 bases). The CDR3 is 11 amino acids. V was pared by 10 bases and J by 8 bases, with 14 bases between. Germline V gene sequence: CDR1 LNHDA, CDR2 SQIVND (reference sequence). CDR3: CATDGGTGYTF. In DNA form, the CDR3 reads TGTGCCACCGACGGGGGGACAGGCTACACCTTC. Combining the CDR3 with reference TRBV19 and TRBJ1-2 gives the whole variable domain DGGITQSPKYLFRKEGQNVTLSCEQNLNHDAMYWYRQDPGQGLRLIYYSQIVNDFQKGDIAEGYSVSREKKESFPLTVTSAQKNPTAFYLCATDGGTGYTFGSGTRLTVV.

This chain uses TRBV25-1 with TRBJ2-5, with D uncertain. This CDR3 contains 13 residues. Trimming pared 0 bases from V and 5 bases from J, leaving 7 bases between. Germline CDR1 and CDR2: MGHDK and SYGVNS. In nucleotides, the CDR3 is TGTGCCAGCAGTGAATACTCACTCGAGACCCAGTACTTC. Protein sequence: CASSEYSLETQYF.

The rearrangement links TRBV25-1 to TRBJ2-7; the match to TRBD2 covers 12 bases. CDR1 and CDR2 from the germline V gene are MGHDK and SYGVNS. The CDR3 extends over 16 amino acids. J lost 0 bases, V lost 7 bases, and 7 bases had no gene match. The CDR3 coding sequence is TGTGCCAGCACGGGACTAGCGGGCACTCTCTCCTACGAGCAGTACTTC. Amino acids: CASTGLAGTLSYEQYF.

This clone came up a few times. This chain uses TRBV30 with TRBJ2-2, with 7 bases aligning to TRBD2. V lost 2 bases and J lost 7; bases outside the gene matches: 10. Germline CDR1 is GTSNPN and CDR2 is SVGIG (reference sequence). CDR3 size: 15 residues. CDR3 bases: TGTGCCTGGAGTATGGGCGGGAGTTCAGGCGGGGAGCTGTTTTTT. The encoded protein is CAWSMGGSSGGELFF.

As to this clone: In the same sample, other DNA sequences code for this CDR3. The chain recombines TRBV4-1 with TRBJ2-1; 11 bases map to TRBD2. The CDR3 loop spans 16 amino acids. Germline V CDR1 and CDR2: MGHRA, YSYEKL. V trimming: 0 bases; J trimming: 4 bases; junction bases outside the gene matches: 2. Written as DNA, the CDR3 is TGCGCCAGCAGCCAAGATGGGACTAGCGGTTACAATGAGCAGTTCTTC. As protein: CASSQDGTSGYNEQFF.

This rearrangement joins TRBV7-2 to TRBJ2-5, with unresolved D. The CDR3 runs to 12 residues. V was shortened by 2 bases and J by 5 bases, with 6 bases between the two germline ends. CDR1 and CDR2 (germline): SGHTA, FQGNSA. The CDR3 DNA reads as TGTGCCAGCAGCTTATATATGGAGACCCAGTACTTC. Protein: CASSLYMETQYF.

The J gene is TRBJ2-1, the V gene TRBV13; TRBD2 matches at 7 bases. The CDR3 covers 16 residues. Germline assignment: CDR1 PRHDT and CDR2 FYEKMQ (reference sequence). The V segment lost 2 bases and the J segment 5 bases; nucleotides outside the gene matches: 9. The CDR3 sequence is CASSLRSGGGNNEQFF. For the CDR3, the DNA is TGTGCCAGCAGCTTACGTTCTGGCGGGGGAAACAATGAGCAGTTCTTC.

This clone occurred a few times. V usage is TRBV28 and J usage is TRBJ1-1; D is unclear. The V gene lost 6 bases and the J gene lost 1 base, with 9 bases spanning the gap. CDR1 is MDHEN, CDR2 SYDVKM, per germline. The CDR3 consists of 13 residues. The DNA of the CDR3 is TGTGCCAGCAGGCGGGAGCCGAACACTGAAGCTTTCTTT. It translates to CASRREPNTEAFF.

The gene calls are TRBV9 and TRBJ2-2; perhaps TRBD2 as D (6 bases). The germline gives CDR1 SGDLS, CDR2 YYNGEE. Trimming took off 2 bases at V and 5 bases at J, with 7 bases between the two ends. CDR3 length equals 13 residues. The CDR3 nucleotides read TGTGCCAGCAGCGTTGGGACTACCGGGGAGCTGTTTTTT. This gives the protein CASSVGTTGELFF.

In this sample, this clone turned up once. This chain uses TRBV19 with TRBJ1-5; 12 bases line up with TRBD1. Losses at the gene ends were 7 bases for V and 0 bases for J; bases not matched to a gene: 7. The CDR3 contains 17 residues. Germline CDR1 LNHDA, CDR2 SQIVND (reference sequence). The CDR3 coding sequence is TGTGCCAGTATGGGGACAGGGGGCCTACTTAGCAATCAGCCCCAGCATTTT. This sequence encodes CASMGTGGLLSNQPQHF. The full variable domain, in which reference TRBV19 and TRBJ1-5 provide the parts outside the CDR3, is DGGITQSPKYLFRKEGQNVTLSCEQNLNHDAMYWYRQDPGQGLRLIYYSQIVNDFQKGDIAEGYSVSREKKESFPLTVTSAQKNPTAFYLCASMGTGGLLSNQPQHFGDGTRLSIL.

The CDR3 loop is CASSFHRDRDTQYF. The CDR3 coding sequence is TGTGCCAGCAGCTTCCACAGGGATCGGGATACGCAGTATTTT. This rearrangement joins TRBV7-9 to TRBJ2-3; perhaps TRBD1 as D (6 bases). The V gene lost 3 bases and the J gene lost 6 bases, with 13 bases spanning the gap. The CDR3 consists of 14 residues. CDR1 is SEHNR and CDR2 is FQNEAQ in the germline V gene (reference sequence).

A few counts support this clone. The J gene is TRBJ2-1, the V gene TRBV5-1; D possibly corresponds to TRBD1 (5 bases). The germline V gene encodes CDR1 SGHRS and CDR2 YFSETQ. The CDR3 totals 14 residues. Trimming removed 0 bases at V and 4 bases at J, with 8 bases between. For the CDR3, the DNA is TGCGCCAGCAGCTTGGTCGACAGATACAATGAGCAGTTCTTC. Translated, it gives CASSLVDRYNEQFF. The full variable domain, with the rest looked up from reference TRBV5-1 and TRBJ2-1, is KAGVTQTPRYLIKTRGQQVTLSCSPISGHRSVSWYQQTPGQGLQFLFEYFSETQRNKGNFPGRFSGRQFSNSRSEMNVSTLELGDSALYLCASSLVDRYNEQFFGPGTRLTVL.

The chain carries TRBV7-9 and TRBJ2-1; 9 bases match TRBD1. V lost 2 bases to trimming and J lost 4 bases; unmatched junction nucleotides: 6. The CDR3 loop spans 16 amino acids. Germline V lookup: CDR1 SEHNR, CDR2 FQNEAQ (reference sequence). This CDR3 reads CASSLPPGQGYNEQFF. The CDR3 bases are TGTGCCAGCAGCTTACCACCGGGACAGGGATACAATGAGCAGTTCTTC. Full variable domain (remainder filled in from reference TRBV7-9 and TRBJ2-1): DTGVSQNPRHKITKRGQNVTFRCDPISEHNRLYWYRQTLGQGPEFLTYFQNEAQLEKSRLLSDRFSAERPKGSFSTLEIQRTEQGDSAMYLCASSLPPGQGYNEQFFGPGTRLTVL.

The chain is built from TRBV6-5 and TRBJ1-1; 7 positions match TRBD1. CDR1 is MNHEY, CDR2 SVGAGI, per germline. This CDR3 spans 15 amino acids. V shed 1 base and J 9 bases; nucleotides not matched to a gene: 11. The CDR3 sequence is CASSYLTGSGRQAFF. DNA of the CDR3: TGTGCCAGCAGTTACTTGACAGGGAGTGGAAGGCAAGCTTTCTTT.

The rearrangement links TRBV19 to TRBJ2-3; TRBD2 matches 9 bases. Germline V lookup: CDR1 LNHDA, CDR2 SQIVND (reference sequence). The CDR3 spans 17 residues. V dropped 0 bases and J dropped 2; count of bases not matched to a gene: 6. The CDR3 DNA is TGTGCCAGTAGTATAGATGGGGGCGGGAGGGCCACAGATACGCAGTATTTT. Translated, it gives CASSIDGGGRATDTQYF.

This clone was found a few times. The chain employs TRBV30 and TRBJ1-2; D gene ambiguous. Trimming shortened V by 3 bases and J by 3 bases, and 11 bases separated the two germline ends. Germline assignment: CDR1 GTSNPN and CDR2 SVGIG (reference sequence). The CDR3 is 13 amino acids. The CDR3 DNA reads TGTGCCTGGAGAATTTCAGGCGACTATGGCTACACCTTC. Translated: CAWRISGDYGYTF.

This clone has a single count. The rearrangement uses TRBV29-1 and TRBJ2-3; 13 positions agree with TRBD2. Germline V gene data show CDR1 as SQVTM and CDR2 as ANQGSEA. The CDR3 extends over 16 amino acids. V lost 3 bases to trimming and J lost 5 bases; unmatched junction nucleotides: 8. As DNA, the CDR3 is TGCAGCGTTGAGCCCGGGACTAGCGGGAAGGGAGATACGCAGTATTTT. Translation: CSVEPGTSGKGDTQYF.

The V call is TRBV5-1, the J call TRBJ1-5, with 7 positions matching TRBD1. The ends lost 0 bases at V and 6 bases at J; junction bases unmatched: 9. This CDR3 contains 16 residues. Germline CDR1 SGHRS, CDR2 YFSETQ. The CDR3 loop reads CASSLAGAGGGQPQHF. Here the CDR3 DNA reads TGCGCCAGCAGCTTGGCCGGGGCAGGGGGAGGTCAGCCCCAGCATTTT.

This sequence joins TRBV9 and TRBJ1-1, with D hard to call. V dropped 2 bases and J dropped 2 bases, with 7 bases sitting between them. From germline, CDR1 is SGDLS and CDR2 YYNGEE. The CDR3 covers 13 residues. CDR3 sequence: CASSVGSNTEAFF. The CDR3 DNA reads as TGTGCCAGCAGCGTGGGCAGCAACACTGAAGCTTTCTTT.

CDR3 residues: CASSLYRTGSYEEQYF. The CDR3 bases are TGTGCCAGCAGTTTATACCGGACAGGGTCATACGAGGAGCAGTACTTC. The chain recombines TRBV27 with TRBJ2-7; the match to TRBD1 covers 8 bases. The CDR3 has 16 residues. CDR1 MNHEY and CDR2 SMNVEV come from the germline V gene (reference sequence). The V gene end was trimmed by 1 base and the J gene end by 7 bases; junction bases not matched to a gene: 12.